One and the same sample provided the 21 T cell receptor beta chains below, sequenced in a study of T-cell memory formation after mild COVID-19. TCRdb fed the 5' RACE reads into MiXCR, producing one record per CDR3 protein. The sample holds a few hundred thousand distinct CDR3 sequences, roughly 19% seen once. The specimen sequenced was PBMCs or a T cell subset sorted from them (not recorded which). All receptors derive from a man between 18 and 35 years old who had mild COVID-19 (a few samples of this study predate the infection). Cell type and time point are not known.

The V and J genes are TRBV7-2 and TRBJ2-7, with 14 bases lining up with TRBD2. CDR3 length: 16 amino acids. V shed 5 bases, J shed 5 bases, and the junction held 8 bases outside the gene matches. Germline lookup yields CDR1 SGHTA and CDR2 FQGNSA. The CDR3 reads CASSPRGTSGSHEQYF. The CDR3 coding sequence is TGTGCCAGCAGCCCCCGAGGGACTAGCGGGAGCCACGAGCAGTACTTC.

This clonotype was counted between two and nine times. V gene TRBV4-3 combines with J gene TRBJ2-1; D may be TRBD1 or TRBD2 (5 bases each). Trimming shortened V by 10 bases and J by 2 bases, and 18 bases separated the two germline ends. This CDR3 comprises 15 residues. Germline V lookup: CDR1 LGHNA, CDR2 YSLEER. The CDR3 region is CATAEWGTPYNEQFF. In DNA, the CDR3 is TGCGCCACCGCCGAGTGGGGGACCCCCTACAATGAGCAGTTCTTC.

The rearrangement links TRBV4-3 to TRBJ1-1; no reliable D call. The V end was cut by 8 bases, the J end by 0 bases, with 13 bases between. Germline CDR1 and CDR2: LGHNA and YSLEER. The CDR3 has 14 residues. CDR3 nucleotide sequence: TGCGCCAGCCAGCTTAATCGGTTGAACACTGAAGCTTTCTTT. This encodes CASQLNRLNTEAFF.

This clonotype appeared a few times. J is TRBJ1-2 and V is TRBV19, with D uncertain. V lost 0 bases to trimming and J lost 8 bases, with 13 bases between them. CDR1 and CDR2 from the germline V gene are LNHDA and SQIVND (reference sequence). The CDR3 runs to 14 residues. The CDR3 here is CASSIEWRMGGYTF. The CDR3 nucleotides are TGTGCCAGTAGTATAGAGTGGCGAATGGGGGGCTACACCTTC.

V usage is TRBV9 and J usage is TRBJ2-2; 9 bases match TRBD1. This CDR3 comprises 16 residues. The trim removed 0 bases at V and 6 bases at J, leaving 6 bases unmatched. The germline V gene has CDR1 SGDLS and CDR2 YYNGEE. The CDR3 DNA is TGTGCCAGCAGCGTAGGTGGGACAGGGATGGCCGGGGAGCTGTTTTTT. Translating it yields CASSVGGTGMAGELFF.

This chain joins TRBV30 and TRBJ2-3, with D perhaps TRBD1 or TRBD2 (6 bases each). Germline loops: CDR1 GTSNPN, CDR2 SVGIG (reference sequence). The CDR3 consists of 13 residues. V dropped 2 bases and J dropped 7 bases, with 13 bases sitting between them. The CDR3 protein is CAWSPGGLYTQYF. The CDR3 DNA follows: TGTGCCTGGAGTCCCGGGGGCCTCTATACGCAGTATTTT.

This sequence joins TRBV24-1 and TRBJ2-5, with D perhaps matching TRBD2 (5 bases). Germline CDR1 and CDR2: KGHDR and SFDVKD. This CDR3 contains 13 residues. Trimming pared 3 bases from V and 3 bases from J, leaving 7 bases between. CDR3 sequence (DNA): TGTGCCACCAGTGATGCAGCGGAAGAGACCCAGTACTTC. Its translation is CATSDAAEETQYF.

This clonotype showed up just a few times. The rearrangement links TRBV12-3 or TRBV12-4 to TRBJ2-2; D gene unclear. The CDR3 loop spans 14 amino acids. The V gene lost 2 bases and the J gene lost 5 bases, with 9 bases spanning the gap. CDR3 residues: CASSLSRSTGELFF. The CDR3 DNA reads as TGTGCCAGCAGTTTAAGCAGGTCGACCGGGGAGCTGTTTTTT.

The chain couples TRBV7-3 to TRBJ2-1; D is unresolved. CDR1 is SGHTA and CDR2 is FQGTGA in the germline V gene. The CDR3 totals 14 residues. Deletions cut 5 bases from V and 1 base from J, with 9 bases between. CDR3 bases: TGTGCCAGCAGCCCGTCCCAGTCCTACAATGAGCAGTTCTTC. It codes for CASSPSQSYNEQFF.

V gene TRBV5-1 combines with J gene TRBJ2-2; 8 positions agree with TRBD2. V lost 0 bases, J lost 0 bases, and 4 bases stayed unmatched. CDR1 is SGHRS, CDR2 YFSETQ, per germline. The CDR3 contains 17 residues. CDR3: CASSLDGGGTNTGELFF. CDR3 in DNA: TGCGCCAGCAGCTTGGATGGCGGGGGGACGAACACCGGGGAGCTGTTTTTT.

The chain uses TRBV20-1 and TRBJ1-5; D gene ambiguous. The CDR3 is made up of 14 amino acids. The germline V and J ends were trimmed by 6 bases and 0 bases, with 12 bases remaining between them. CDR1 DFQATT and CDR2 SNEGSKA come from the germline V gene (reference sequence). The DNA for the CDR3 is TGCAGTGCCCAGACCGATTATAGCAATCAGCCCCAGCATTTT. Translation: CSAQTDYSNQPQHF.

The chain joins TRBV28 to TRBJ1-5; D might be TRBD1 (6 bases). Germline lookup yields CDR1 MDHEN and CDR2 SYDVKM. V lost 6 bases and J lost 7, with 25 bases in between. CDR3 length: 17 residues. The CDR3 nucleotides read TGTGCCAGCAGCGCAATGATCGACAGGACTCTCGACCAGCCCCAGCATTTT. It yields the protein CASSAMIDRTLDQPQHF.

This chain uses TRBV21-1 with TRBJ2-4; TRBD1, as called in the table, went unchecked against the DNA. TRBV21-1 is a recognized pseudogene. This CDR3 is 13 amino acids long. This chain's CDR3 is CASSPHRGDIQYF. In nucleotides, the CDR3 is TGTGCCAGCAGCCCGCACAGGGGTGACATTCAGTACTTC.

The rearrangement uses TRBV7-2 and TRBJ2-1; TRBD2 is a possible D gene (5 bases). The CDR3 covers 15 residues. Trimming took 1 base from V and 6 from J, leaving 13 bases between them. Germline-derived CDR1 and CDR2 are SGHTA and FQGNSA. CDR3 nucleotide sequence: TGTGCCAGCAGCTTAGTCGGGGTTCCCTTCAATGAGCAGTTCTTC. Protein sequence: CASSLVGVPFNEQFF. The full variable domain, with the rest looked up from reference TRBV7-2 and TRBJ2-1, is GAGVSQSPSNKVTEKGKDVELRCDPISGHTALYWYRQSLGQGLEFLIYFQGNSAPDKSGLPSDRFSAERTGGSVSTLTIQRTQQEDSAVYLCASSLVGVPFNEQFFGPGTRLTVL.

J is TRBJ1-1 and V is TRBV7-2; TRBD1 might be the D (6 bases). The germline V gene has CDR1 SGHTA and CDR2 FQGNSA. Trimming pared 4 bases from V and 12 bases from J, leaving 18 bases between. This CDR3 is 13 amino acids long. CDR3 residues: CASSSGGGPMTFF. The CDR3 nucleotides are TGTGCCAGCAGCTCAGGCGGGGGGCCGATGACTTTCTTT.

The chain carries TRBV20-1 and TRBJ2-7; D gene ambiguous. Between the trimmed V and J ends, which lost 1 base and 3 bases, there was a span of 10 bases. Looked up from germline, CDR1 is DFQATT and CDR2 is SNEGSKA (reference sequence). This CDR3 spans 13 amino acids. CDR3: CSARVRVGYEQYF. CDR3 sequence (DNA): TGCAGTGCTAGAGTACGAGTGGGCTACGAGCAGTACTTC.

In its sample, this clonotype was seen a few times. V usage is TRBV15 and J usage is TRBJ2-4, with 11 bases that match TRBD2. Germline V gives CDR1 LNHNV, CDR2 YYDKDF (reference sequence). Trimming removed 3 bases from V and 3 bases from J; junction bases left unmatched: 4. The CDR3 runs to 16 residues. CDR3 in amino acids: CATSRGGTSGKNIQYF. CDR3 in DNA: TGTGCCACCAGCAGGGGGGGGACTAGCGGCAAAAACATTCAGTACTTC.

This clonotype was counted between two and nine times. The CDR3 region is CASSGRNEQFF. In nucleotides, the CDR3 is TGTGCCAGCTCTGGCAGGAATGAGCAGTTCTTC. This chain connects TRBV12-3 or TRBV12-4 to TRBJ2-1, with unresolved D. With 8 bases removed from V and 7 bases from J, the gap between germline ends came to 9 bases. The CDR3 runs 11 residues.

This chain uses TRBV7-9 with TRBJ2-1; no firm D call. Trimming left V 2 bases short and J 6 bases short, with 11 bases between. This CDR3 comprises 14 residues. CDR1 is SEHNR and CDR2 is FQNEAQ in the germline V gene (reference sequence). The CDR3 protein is CASSLPRSSNEQFF. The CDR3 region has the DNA TGTGCCAGCAGCTTACCCCGGAGTTCCAATGAGCAGTTCTTC.

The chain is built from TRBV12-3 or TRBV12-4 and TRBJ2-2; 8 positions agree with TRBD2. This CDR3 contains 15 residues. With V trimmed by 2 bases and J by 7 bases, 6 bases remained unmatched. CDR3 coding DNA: TGTGCCAGCAGTTTACGGGGGGGCCAAGGCGGGGAGCTGTTTTTT. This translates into CASSLRGGQGGELFF.

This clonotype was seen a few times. This CDR3 is CASRGTGSGANYGYTF. The DNA for the CDR3 is TGTGCCAGCAGGGGGACGGGGTCCGGAGCTAACTATGGCTACACCTTC. V is TRBV2 and J is TRBJ1-2, with a weak D call TRBD1 (5 bases). Germline CDR1 reads SNHLY; CDR2 reads FYNNEI. V lost 6 bases to trimming and J lost 0 bases, with 17 bases between them. This CDR3 region has 16 residues.